This T cell receptor beta chain comes out of a study of Graves' ophthalmopathy and Graves' hyperthyroidism. The study amplified TCR beta CDR3 regions using RNA transcripts. Second-round multiplex PCR followed a first-round RT-PCR using HTBI primers. TCRdb processed the multiplex PCR reads anew with MiXCR; each CDR3 protein has one entry. The sample includes some 170,000 distinct CDR3 sequences, just under 40% seen only once; the top ten take roughly 9%. Trimming removed 7 bases from V and 6 bases from J, with 19 bases in between. In germline, CDR1 is MNHEY, CDR2 SVGAGI. The CDR3 is 15 amino acids. This clonotype has a count of ten or more.

Sequencing used peripheral blood. The chain joins TRBV6-5 to TRBJ1-5, with TRBD1 as a possible D gene (6 bases). This clonotype was sampled from a man under 40 with Graves' ophthalmopathy. The DNA of the CDR3 is TGTGCCAGCAAGAGAACAGGGTCGTCAAGTCAGCCCCAGCATTTT. Its protein product is CASKRTGSSSQPQHF.